This TCR beta chain comes out of a study of T cell responses to AZD1222 COVID-19 vaccine. The germline gives CDR1 LNHDA, CDR2 SQIVND (reference sequence). This CDR3 spans 15 amino acids. V was trimmed by 7 bases and J by 1 base, leaving 13 bases between them. TCRdb's copy holds only in-frame clones and misses some; the assay was immunoSEQ multiplex PCR. The sample carries 150,000 to 160,000 clones, roughly nine tenths recorded once. The specimen comprised peripheral blood, sampled on day 0 of MenACWY control vaccination. The chain is built from TRBV19 and TRBJ2-2; D gene unclear. This receptor was obtained from an adult in good health. The DNA for the CDR3 is TGTGCCAGTAACCGGCTTCCCGGGAACACCGGGGAGCTGTTTTTT. Protein: CASNRLPGNTGELFF. The full variable domain, in which reference TRBV19 and TRBJ2-2 provide the parts outside the CDR3, is DGGITQSPKYLFRKEGQNVTLSCEQNLNHDAMYWYRQDPGQGLRLIYYSQIVNDFQKGDIAEGYSVSREKKESFPLTVTSAQKNPTAFYLCASNRLPGNTGELFFGEGSRLTVL.